A selection of T cell receptor beta chains follows, all from one sample in a study of cytomegalovirus exposure and HLA in healthy donors. Sequencing was performed with immunoSEQ multiplex PCR; in TCRdb, only in-frame clones are kept and a portion is missing. The sample has 110,000 or so clones, 70% to 85% seen once. The sequenced sample was PBMCs. The receptor set was obtained from a young woman in good health and CMV-seronegative. CDR3s include the opening cysteine and the closing phenylalanine or tryptophan. The order of the fields is D gene, J gene, V gene, clone size, CDR3 DNA, CDR3 protein. The D gene is left open where the match is weak. Clone size, where shown, is once, few, many, or a class for clones that have expanded.

D gene: -
J gene: TRBJ2-1
V gene: TRBV9
clone size: -
CDR3 DNA: TGTGCCAGCAGCTCCCGTTCGGGCGGGAAGTTCTTC
CDR3 protein: CASSSRSGGKFF

D gene: TRBD2
J gene: TRBJ2-1
V gene: TRBV4-1
clone size: -
CDR3 DNA: TGCGCCAGCAGCCAAGATCGAGCGGGGACGTACAATGAGCAGTTCTTC
CDR3 protein: CASSQDRAGTYNEQFF

D gene: TRBD2
J gene: TRBJ2-7
V gene: TRBV28
clone size: -
CDR3 DNA: TGTGCCAGCAGGGGACTACACTACGAGCAGTACTTC
CDR3 protein: CASRGLHYEQYF

D gene: TRBD2
J gene: TRBJ2-7
V gene: TRBV27
clone size: once
CDR3 DNA: TGTGCCAGCAGTCCGACTAGCGGAGGGGGGGTCTACGAGCAGTACTTC
CDR3 protein: CASSPTSGGGVYEQYF

D gene: -
J gene: TRBJ1-2
V gene: TRBV4-3
clone size: -
CDR3 DNA: TGCGCCAGCAGCCTGGCGGGGTTGGATGGCTACACCTTC
CDR3 protein: CASSLAGLDGYTF

D gene: TRBD1
J gene: TRBJ1-1
V gene: TRBV19
clone size: -
CDR3 DNA: TGTGCCAGCGAGTCCGGGACAGCTCACGAAGCTTTCTTT
CDR3 protein: CASESGTAHEAFF

D gene: TRBD2
J gene: TRBJ2-5
V gene: TRBV5-1
clone size: -
CDR3 DNA: TGCGCCAGCAGCTGGGCGGTGACTAGCGGCGGGGGTCAAGAGACCCAGTACTTC
CDR3 protein: CASSWAVTSGGGQETQYF

D gene: TRBD1
J gene: TRBJ1-2
V gene: TRBV25-1
clone size: few
CDR3 DNA: TGTGCCAGCAGTGACTCCCAGGGGGTCTATGGCTACACCTTC
CDR3 protein: CASSDSQGVYGYTF

D gene: -
J gene: TRBJ1-1
V gene: TRBV21-1
clone size: -
CDR3 DNA: TGTGCCGGATCTGACAGGGACACTGAAGCTTTCTTT
CDR3 protein: CAGSDRDTEAFF

D gene: TRBD1
J gene: TRBJ1-2
V gene: TRBV5-1
clone size: -
CDR3 DNA: TGCGCCAGCAGCTTGGACAGGGGGGACTATGGCTACACCTTC
CDR3 protein: CASSLDRGDYGYTF